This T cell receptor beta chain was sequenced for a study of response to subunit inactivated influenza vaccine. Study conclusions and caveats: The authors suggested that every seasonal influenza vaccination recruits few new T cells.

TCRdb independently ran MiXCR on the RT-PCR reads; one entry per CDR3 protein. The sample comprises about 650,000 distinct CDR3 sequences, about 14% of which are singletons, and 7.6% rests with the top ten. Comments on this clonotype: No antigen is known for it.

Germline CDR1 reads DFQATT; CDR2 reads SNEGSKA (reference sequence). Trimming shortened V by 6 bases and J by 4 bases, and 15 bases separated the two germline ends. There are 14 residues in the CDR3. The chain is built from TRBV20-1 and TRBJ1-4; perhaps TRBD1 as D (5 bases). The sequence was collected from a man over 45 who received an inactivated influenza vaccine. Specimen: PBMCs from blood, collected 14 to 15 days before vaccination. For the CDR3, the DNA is TGCAGTGCGGAAAGGCGAGGGGTTAATGAAAAACTGTTTTTT. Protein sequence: CSAERRGVNEKLFF.